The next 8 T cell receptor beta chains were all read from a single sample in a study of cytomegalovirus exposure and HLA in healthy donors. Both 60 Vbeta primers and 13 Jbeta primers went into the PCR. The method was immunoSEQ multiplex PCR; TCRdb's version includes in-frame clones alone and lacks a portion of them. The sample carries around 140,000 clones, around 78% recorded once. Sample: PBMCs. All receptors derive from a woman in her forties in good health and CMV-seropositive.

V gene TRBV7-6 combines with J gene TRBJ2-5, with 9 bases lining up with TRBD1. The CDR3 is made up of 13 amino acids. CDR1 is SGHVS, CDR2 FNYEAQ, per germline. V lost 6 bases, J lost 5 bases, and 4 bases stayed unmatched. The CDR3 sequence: CASRRTGAETQYF. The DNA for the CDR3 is TGTGCCAGCAGGAGGACAGGGGCCGAGACCCAGTACTTC.

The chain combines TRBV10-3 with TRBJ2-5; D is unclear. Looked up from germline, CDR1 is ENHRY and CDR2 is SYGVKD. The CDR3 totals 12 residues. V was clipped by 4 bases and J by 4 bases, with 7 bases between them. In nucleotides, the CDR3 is TGTGCCATCAGTGGAGAGCGAGAGACCCAGTACTTC. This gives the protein CAISGERETQYF.

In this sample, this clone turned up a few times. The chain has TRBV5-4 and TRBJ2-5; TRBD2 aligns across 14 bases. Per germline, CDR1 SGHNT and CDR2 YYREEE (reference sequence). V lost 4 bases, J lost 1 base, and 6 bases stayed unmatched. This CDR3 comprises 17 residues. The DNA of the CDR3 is TGTGCCAGCAGCGCCGGACTAGCGGGAGGCATCCAAGAGACCCAGTACTTC. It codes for CASSAGLAGGIQETQYF.

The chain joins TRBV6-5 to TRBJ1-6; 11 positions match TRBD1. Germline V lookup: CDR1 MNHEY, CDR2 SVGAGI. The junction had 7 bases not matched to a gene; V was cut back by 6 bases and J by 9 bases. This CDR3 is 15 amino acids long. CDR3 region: CASRWGQGGGSPLHF. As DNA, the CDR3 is TGTGCCAGCAGATGGGGACAGGGGGGTGGTTCACCCCTCCACTTT.

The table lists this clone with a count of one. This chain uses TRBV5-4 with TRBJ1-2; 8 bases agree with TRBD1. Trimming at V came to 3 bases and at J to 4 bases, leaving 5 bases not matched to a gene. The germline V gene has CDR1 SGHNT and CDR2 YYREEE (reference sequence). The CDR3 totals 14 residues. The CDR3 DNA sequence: TGTGCCAGCAGCTGGGACAGGCCCTCCTATGGCTACACCTTC. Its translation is CASSWDRPSYGYTF.

Here the CDR3 DNA reads TGCGCCAGCAGCCAAGTTCCGGGACTAGGAGAATTAACCGAGCAGTACTTC. Amino acids: CASSQVPGLGELTEQYF. This rearrangement joins TRBV4-1 to TRBJ2-7; 8 nucleotides agree with TRBD2. The CDR3 contains 17 residues. CDR1 MGHRA and CDR2 YSYEKL come from the germline V gene. V lost 1 base and J lost 6; bases outside the gene matches: 14.

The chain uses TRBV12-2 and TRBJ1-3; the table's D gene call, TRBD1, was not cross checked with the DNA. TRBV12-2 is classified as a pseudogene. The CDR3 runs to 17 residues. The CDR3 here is CASRPLWDIHSGNTIYF. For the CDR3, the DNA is TGTGCAAGTCGCCCCCTCTGGGACATCCACTCTGGAAACACCATATATTTT.

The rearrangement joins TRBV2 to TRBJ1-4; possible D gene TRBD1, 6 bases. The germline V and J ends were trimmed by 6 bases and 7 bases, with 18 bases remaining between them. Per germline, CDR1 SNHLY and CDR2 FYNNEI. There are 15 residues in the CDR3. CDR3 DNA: TGTGCCAGCAGCCTAGACAGGAGAGAATTTGAAAAACTGTTTTTT. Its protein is CASSLDRREFEKLFF.